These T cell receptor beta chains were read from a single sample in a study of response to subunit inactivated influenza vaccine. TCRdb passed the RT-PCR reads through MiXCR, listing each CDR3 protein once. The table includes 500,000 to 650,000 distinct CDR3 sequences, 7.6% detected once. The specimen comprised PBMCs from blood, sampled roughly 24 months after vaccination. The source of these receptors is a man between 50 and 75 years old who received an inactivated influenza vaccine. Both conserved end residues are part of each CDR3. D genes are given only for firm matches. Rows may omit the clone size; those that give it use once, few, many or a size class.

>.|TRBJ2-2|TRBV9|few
CASSVQTGSNTGELFF
TGTGCCAGCAGCGTCCAGACAGGATCGAACACCGGGGAGCTGTTTTTT
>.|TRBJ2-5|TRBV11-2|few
CASSAIYRDGTQYF
TGTGCCAGCAGCGCGATCTACAGGGATGGGACCCAGTACTTC
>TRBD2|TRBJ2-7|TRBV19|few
CASSGLAADFKSEQYF
TGTGCCAGTAGTGGACTAGCGGCGGATTTTAAATCCGAGCAGTACTTC
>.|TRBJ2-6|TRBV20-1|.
CSAAAGANVLTF
TGCAGTGCTGCCGCTGGGGCCAACGTCCTGACTTTC
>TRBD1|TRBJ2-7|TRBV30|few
CAWNVGDRGRVGLEQYF
TGTGCCTGGAATGTAGGGGACAGGGGTCGCGTCGGGCTCGAGCAGTACTTC
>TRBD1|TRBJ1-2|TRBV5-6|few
CASSDRGRLLRSNYGYTF
TGTGCCAGCAGCGACAGGGGGCGCTTATTAAGGTCGAACTATGGCTACACCTTC
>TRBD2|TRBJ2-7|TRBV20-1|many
CSASAPTGGYEQYF
TGCAGTGCTAGTGCCCCTACGGGAGGTTACGAGCAGTACTTC
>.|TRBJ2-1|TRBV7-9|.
CASSLDGTHLNEQFF
TGTGCCAGCAGCTTAGACGGTACTCATTTAAATGAGCAGTTCTTC
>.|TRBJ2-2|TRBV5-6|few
CASSSSPNTGELFF
TGTGCCAGCAGCTCCTCGCCCAACACCGGGGAGCTGTTTTTT
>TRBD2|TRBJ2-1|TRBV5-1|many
CASSERTSGNEQFF
TGCGCCAGCAGCGAGAGGACTAGCGGGAATGAGCAGTTCTTC
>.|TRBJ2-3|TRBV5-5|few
CASSLQGHTDTQYF
TGTGCCAGCAGCTTGCAGGGGCACACAGATACGCAGTATTTT
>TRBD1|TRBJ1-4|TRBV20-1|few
CSARTGQVNEKLFF
TGCAGTGCTAGAACAGGACAGGTTAATGAAAAACTGTTTTTT
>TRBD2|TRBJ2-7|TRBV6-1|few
CASSISGRVNEQYF
TGTGCCAGCAGTATCAGCGGGAGGGTCAACGAGCAGTACTTC
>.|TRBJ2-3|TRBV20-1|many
CSANRPGTDTQYF
TGCAGTGCTAACCGACCAGGGACAGATACGCAGTATTTT
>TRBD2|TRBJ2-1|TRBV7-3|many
CASSSLLAGGSGEQFF
TGTGCCAGCAGCTCCCTACTAGCGGGAGGTAGCGGTGAGCAGTTCTTC
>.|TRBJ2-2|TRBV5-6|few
CASSPDGNTGELFF
TGTGCCAGCAGCCCCGATGGGAACACCGGGGAGCTGTTTTTT
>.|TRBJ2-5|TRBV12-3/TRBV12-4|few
CASSSYDRIETQYF
TGTGCCAGCAGTTCTTACGACAGGATCGAGACCCAGTACTTC
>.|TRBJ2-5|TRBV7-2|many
CASSLDGRETQYF
TGTGCCAGCAGCTTAGATGGGAGGGAGACCCAGTACTTC
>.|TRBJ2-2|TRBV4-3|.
CASSQGLTGNTGELFF
TGCGCCAGCAGCCAAGGGCTAACAGGGAACACCGGGGAGCTGTTTTTT
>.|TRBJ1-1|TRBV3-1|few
CASSPESVENTEAFF
TGTGCCAGCAGCCCGGAAAGTGTCGAGAACACTGAAGCTTTCTTT
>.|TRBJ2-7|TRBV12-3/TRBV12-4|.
CASSSDKAMIYEQYF
TGTGCCAGCAGTTCCGACAAAGCGATGATTTACGAGCAGTACTTC
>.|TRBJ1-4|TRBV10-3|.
CAIRSVNNEKLFF
TGTGCCATCAGATCCGTTAATAATGAAAAACTGTTTTTT
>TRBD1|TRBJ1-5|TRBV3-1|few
CASSRGQENQPQHF
TGTGCCAGCAGCCGAGGACAGGAGAATCAGCCCCAGCATTTT
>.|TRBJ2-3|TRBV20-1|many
CSASPIGPHSSTDTQYF
TGCAGTGCTAGTCCTATCGGGCCCCACTCTAGCACAGATACGCAGTATTTT
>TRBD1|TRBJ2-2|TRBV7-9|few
CASSSRTGGRSGELFF
TGTGCCAGCAGCTCGAGGACAGGGGGCAGGTCCGGGGAGCTGTTTTTT